Sequencing of this T cell receptor beta chain was carried out in a study of cytomegalovirus exposure and HLA in healthy donors. Donors likely had unrecorded immune exposures despite being nominally healthy when sampled. PCR involved 60 Vbeta and 13 Jbeta primers. Only in-frame clones appear in the TCRdb table, and some are missing; sequencing was by immunoSEQ multiplex PCR. This table has some 270,000 clones, 80% appearing once. The TCR comes from a girl aged 2 to 10 in good health and CMV-seronegative. Sequences were obtained from PBMCs.

DNA for the CDR3: TGTGCCAGCAGCGGTCCCGGGGTAGGAGGGAACACTGAAGCTTTCTTT. As protein: CASSGPGVGGNTEAFF. The chain uses TRBV11-2 and TRBJ1-1, with D unclear. This CDR3 is 16 amino acids long. CDR1 and CDR2 from the germline V gene are SGHAT and FQNNGV. Trimming removed 5 bases from V and 1 base from J, with 17 bases in between. Full variable domain (rest looked up from reference TRBV11-2 and TRBJ1-1): EAGVAQSPRYKIIEKRQSVAFWCNPISGHATLYWYQQILGQGPKLLIQFQNNGVVDDSQLPKDRFSAERLKGVDSTLKIQPAKLEDSAVYLCASSGPGVGGNTEAFFGQGTRLTVV.